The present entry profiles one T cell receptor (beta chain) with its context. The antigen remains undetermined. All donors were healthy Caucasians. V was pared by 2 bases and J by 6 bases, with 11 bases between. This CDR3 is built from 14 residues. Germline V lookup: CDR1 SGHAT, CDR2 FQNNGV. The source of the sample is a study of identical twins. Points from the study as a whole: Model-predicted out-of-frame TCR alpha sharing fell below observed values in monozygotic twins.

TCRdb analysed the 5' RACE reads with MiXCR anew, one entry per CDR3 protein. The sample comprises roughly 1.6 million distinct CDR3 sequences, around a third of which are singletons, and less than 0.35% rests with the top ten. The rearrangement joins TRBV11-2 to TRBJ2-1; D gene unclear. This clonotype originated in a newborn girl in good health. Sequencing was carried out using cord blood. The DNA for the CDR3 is TGTGCCAGCAGCTTAAGTGTTGCAGCCAATGAGCAGTTCTTC. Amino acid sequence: CASSLSVAANEQFF.